The clone carrying this TCR beta chain turned up a few times. Its antigen is unidentified. These data belong to a study of OX40 agonist ivuxolimab in advanced cancers. On the study more broadly: It was permissible to have had prior anti-PD-1, anti-PD-L1 or anti-CTLA-4 therapy, and about 40% had some. Three patients, one with hepatocellular carcinoma and two with cutaneous melanoma, responded partially. Findings and limits, study-wide: Some of the nonresponding patients also showed low levels of normalized T-cell clonal expansion. In CD8+ T cells, expanded clones were on average more numerous than in CD4+.

The length of the CDR3 is 12 residues. Germline CDR1 is GTSNPN and CDR2 is SVGIG (reference sequence). The V and J ends lost 4 bases and 2 bases respectively, with 8 bases between them. Here immunoSEQ multiplex PCR was the method, and the copy in TCRdb shows in-frame clones only, minus some. The table records about 98,000 clones, just under 95% of them present only once. Source: CD4+ or CD8+ T cells sorted from blood, taken in a trial of the OX40 agonist ivuxolimab. The gene calls are TRBV30 and TRBJ1-1; D gene ambiguous. The sequence came from an adult with an advanced solid tumor such as melanoma, head and neck, liver or kidney cancer. CDR3 sequence: CAWMQYNTEAFF. For the CDR3, the DNA is TGTGCCTGGATGCAGTACAACACTGAAGCTTTCTTT.